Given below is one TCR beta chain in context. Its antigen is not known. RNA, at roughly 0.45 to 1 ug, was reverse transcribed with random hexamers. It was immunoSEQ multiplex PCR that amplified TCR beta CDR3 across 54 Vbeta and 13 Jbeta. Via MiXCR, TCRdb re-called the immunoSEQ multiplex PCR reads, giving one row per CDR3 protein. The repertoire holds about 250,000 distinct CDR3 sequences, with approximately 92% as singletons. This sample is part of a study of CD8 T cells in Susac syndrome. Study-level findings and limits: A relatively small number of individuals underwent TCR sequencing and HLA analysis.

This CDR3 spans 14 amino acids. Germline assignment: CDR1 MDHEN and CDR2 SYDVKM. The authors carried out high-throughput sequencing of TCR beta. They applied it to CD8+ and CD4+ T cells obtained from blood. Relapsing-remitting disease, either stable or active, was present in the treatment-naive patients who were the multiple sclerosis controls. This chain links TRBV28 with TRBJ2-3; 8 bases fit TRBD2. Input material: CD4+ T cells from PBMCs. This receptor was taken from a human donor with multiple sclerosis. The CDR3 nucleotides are TGTGGATGGGGGTTACGGGGGGGAACAGATACGCAGTATTTT. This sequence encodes CGWGLRGGTDTQYF.